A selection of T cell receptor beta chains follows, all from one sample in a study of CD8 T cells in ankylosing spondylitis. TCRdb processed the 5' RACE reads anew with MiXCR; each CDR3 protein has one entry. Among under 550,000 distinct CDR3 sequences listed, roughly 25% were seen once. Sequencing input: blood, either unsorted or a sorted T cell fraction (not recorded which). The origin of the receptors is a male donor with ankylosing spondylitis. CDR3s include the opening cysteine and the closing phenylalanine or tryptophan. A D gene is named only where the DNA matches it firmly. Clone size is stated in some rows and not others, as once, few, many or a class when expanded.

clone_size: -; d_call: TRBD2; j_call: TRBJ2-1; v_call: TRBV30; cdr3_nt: TGTGCCTGGATCCCAGGGACTAGCGGGAACAATGAGCAGTTCTTC; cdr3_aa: CAWIPGTSGNNEQFF
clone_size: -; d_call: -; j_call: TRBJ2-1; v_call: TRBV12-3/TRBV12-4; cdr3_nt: TGTGCCAGCAGTCTGCGGCTAGCCCATGAGCAGTTCTTC; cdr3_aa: CASSLRLAHEQFF
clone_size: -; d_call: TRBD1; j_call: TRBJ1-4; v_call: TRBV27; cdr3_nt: TGTGCCAGCAGGCGAGGACAGGGAAGCGAAAAACTGTTTTTT; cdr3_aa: CASRRGQGSEKLFF
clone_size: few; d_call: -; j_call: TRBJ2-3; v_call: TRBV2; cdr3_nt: TGTGCCAGCAGGGAGGGGCTCGGCACAGATACGCAGTATTTT; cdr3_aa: CASREGLGTDTQYF
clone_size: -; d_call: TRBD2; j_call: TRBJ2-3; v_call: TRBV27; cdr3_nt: TGTGCCAGCACCCAGGGCGGGGGGCGCAAAGATACGCAGTATTTT; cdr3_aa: CASTQGGGRKDTQYF
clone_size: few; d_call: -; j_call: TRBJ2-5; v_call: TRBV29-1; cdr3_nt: TGCAGCTCTGTGCGGGGTTTCCAAGAGACCCAGTACTTC; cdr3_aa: CSSVRGFQETQYF
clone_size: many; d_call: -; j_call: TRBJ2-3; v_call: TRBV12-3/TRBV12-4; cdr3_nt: TGTGCCAGCAGTTTGGACGGACGGCGCACAGATACGCAGTATTTT; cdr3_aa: CASSLDGRRTDTQYF
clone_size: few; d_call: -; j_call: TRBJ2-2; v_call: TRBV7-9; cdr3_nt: TGTGCCAGCAGCTTAGATAAGAACACCGGGGAGCTGTTTTTT; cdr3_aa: CASSLDKNTGELFF
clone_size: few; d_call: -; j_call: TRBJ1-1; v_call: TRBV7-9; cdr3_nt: TGTGCCAGCAGCTTAGCGCGGGGGGTTCGCACTGAAGCTTTCTTT; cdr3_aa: CASSLARGVRTEAFF
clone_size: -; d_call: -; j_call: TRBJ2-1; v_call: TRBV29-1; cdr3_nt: TGCAGCGTTGGTGGAGGCCAGAATGAGCAGTTCTTC; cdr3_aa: CSVGGGQNEQFF
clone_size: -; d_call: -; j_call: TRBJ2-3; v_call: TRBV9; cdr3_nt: TGTGCCAGCAGCGTATTGGAGGGGCATACGCAGTATTTT; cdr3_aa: CASSVLEGHTQYF
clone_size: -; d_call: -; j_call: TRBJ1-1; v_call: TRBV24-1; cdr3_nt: TGTGCCACCAGTGATCAAGAGGTAAACACTGAAGCTTTCTTT; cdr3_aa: CATSDQEVNTEAFF
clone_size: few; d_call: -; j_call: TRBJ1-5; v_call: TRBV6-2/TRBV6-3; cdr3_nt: TGTGCCAGCAGATTAACCCTCGGCGGGGGGGCCCCTCAGCCCCAGCATTTT; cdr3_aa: CASRLTLGGGAPQPQHF
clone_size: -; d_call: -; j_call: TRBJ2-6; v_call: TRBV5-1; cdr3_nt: TGCGCCAGCAGCTTGGAAGGGTACCCTGGGGCCAACGTCCTGACTTTC; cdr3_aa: CASSLEGYPGANVLTF
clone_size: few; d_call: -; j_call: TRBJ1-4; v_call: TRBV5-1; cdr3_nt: TGCGCCAGCAGCCCGGAGGCGGGCGATGAAAAACTGTTTTTT; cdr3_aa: CASSPEAGDEKLFF
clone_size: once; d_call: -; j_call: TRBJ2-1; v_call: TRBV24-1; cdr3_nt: TGTGCCACCAGTGATTTAAGGACGGGACATGTACTCGGCGGGCAGTTCTTC; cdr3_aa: CATSDLRTGHVLGGQFF
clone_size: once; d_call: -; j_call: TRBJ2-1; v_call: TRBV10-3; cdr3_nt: TGTGCCATCAATGAACAGGGAGATGAGCAGTTCTTC; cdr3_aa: CAINEQGDEQFF
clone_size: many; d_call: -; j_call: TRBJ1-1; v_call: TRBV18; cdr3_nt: TGTGCCAGCTCACAAGATATGAACACTGAAGCTTTCTTT; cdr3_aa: CASSQDMNTEAFF
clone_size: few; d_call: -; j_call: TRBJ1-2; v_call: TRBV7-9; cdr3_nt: TGTGCCAGCAGCTTTGCTAGGGGGATGGATGGCTACACCTTC; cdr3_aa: CASSFARGMDGYTF
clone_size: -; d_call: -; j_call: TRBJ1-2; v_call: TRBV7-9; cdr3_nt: TGTGCCAGCAGCGCATCGGGACTTCCTGGTGGCACCTTC; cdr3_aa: CASSASGLPGGTF
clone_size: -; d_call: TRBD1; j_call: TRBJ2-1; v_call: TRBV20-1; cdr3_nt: TGCAGTGCTCCCAGGGGGGGACAGGGAAACAATGAGCAGTTCTTC; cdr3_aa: CSAPRGGQGNNEQFF
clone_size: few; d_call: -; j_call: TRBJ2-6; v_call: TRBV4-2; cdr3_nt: TGTGCCAGCAGCCAGGCAGGAGGCCCCTCTGGGGCCAACGTCCTGACTTTC; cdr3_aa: CASSQAGGPSGANVLTF
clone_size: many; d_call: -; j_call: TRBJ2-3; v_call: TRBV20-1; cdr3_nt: TGCAGTGCTACCCCCGGGACTTCAATCGGGACAGATACGCAGTATTTT; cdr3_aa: CSATPGTSIGTDTQYF
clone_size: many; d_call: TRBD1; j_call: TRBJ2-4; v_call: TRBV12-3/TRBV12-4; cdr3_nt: TGTGCCAGCAGCCGGGACAGGGTAAACATTCAGTACTTC; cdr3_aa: CASSRDRVNIQYF
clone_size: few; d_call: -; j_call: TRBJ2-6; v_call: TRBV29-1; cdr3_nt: TGCAGCGTTGAGAGGGCTGGGGCCAACGTCCTGACTTTC; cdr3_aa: CSVERAGANVLTF
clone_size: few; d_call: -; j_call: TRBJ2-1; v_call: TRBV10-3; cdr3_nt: TGTGCCATCAGTGAGTCGAAGAATGAGCAGTTCTTC; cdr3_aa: CAISESKNEQFF
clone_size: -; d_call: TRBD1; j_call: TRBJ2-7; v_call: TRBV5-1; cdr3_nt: TGCGCCAGCAGCTCGGGAGTCCGGGACAGGGGCATCAAGCAGTACTTC; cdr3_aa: CASSSGVRDRGIKQYF
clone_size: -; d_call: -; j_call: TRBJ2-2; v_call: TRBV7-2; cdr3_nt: TGTGCCAGCAGATCTGGACGCGCGGGGACCGGGGAGCTGTTTTTT; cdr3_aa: CASRSGRAGTGELFF
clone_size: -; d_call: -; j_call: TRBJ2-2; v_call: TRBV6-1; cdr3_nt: TGTGCCAGCCTAGGACACCTCACCGGGGAGCTGTTTTTT; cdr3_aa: CASLGHLTGELFF
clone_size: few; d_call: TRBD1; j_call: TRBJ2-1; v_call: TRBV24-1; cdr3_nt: TGTGCCACCAGTGACACGGACAGGGGAGGTGAGCAGTTCTTC; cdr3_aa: CATSDTDRGGEQFF